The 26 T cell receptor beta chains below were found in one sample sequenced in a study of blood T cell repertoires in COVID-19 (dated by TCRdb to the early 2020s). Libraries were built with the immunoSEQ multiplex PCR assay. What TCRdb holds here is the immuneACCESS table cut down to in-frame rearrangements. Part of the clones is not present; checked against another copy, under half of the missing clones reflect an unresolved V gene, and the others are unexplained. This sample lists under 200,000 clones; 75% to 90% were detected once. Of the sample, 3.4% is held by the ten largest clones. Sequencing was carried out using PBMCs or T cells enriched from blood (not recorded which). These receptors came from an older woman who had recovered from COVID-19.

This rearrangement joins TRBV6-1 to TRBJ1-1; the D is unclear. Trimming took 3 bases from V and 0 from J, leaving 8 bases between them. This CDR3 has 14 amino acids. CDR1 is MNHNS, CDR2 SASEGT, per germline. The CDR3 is CASSELYMNTEAFF. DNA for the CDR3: TGTGCCAGCAGTGAGCTGTACATGAACACTGAAGCTTTCTTT.

DNA of the CDR3: TGTGCCAGCAGTGAAGGTTCCCTACGCATGAACACTGAAGCTTTCTTT. The encoded protein is CASSEGSLRMNTEAFF. This rearrangement joins TRBV6-1 to TRBJ1-1; the D is unclear. With 1 base removed from V and 0 bases from J, the gap between germline ends came to 12 bases. CDR1 MNHNS and CDR2 SASEGT come from the germline V gene. The CDR3 extends over 16 amino acids.

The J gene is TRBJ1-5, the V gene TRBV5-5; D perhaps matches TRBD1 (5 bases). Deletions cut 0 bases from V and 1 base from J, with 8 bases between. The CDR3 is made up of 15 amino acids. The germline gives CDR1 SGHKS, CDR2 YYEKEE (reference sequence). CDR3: CASSLVGASNQPQHF. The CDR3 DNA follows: TGTGCCAGCAGCTTGGTAGGGGCGAGCAATCAGCCCCAGCATTTT.

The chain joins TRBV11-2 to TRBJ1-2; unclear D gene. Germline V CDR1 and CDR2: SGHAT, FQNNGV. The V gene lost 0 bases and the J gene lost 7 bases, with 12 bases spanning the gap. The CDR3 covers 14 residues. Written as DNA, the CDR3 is TGTGCCAGCAGCTTAGAAGGAGGCGCGGGTGGCTACACCTTC. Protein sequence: CASSLEGGAGGYTF.

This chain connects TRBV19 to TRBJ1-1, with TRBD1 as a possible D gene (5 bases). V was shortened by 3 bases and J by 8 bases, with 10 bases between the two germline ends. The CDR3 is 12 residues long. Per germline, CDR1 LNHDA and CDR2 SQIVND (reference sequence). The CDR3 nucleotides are TGTGCCAGTAGTATCGGGCCAGGGGAAGCTTTCTTT. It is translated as CASSIGPGEAFF.

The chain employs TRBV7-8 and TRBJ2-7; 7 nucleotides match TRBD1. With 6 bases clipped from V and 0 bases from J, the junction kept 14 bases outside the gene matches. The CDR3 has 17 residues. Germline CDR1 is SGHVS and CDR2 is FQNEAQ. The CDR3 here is CASSKTAGTESSYEQYF. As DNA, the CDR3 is TGTGCCAGCAGTAAAACCGCCGGGACAGAGAGCTCCTACGAGCAGTACTTC.

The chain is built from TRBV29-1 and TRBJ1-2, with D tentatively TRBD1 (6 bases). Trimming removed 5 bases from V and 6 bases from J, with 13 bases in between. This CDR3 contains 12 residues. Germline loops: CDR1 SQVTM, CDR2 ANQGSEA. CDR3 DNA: TGCAGCGTTCCCTCCCAGGGGCATGGCTACACCTTC. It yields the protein CSVPSQGHGYTF.

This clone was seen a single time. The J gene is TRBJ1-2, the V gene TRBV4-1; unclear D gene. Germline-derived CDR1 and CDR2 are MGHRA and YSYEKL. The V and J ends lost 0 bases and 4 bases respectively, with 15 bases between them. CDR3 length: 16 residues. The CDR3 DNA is TGCGCCAGCAGCCAAGATCCCCAGGCGAAAACCTATGGCTACACCTTC. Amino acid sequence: CASSQDPQAKTYGYTF.

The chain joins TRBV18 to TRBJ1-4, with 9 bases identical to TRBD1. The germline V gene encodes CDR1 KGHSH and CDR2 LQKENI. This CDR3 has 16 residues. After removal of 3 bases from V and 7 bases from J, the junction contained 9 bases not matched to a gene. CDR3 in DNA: TGTGCCAGCTCACCCAATTGGGACAGGGCTGGTGAAAAACTGTTTTTT. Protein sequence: CASSPNWDRAGEKLFF.

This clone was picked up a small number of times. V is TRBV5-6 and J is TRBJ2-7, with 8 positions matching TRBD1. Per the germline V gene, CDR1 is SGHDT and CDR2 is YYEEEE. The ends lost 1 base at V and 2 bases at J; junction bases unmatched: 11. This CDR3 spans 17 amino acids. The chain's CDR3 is CASSLFSAGTGPYEQYF. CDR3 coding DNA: TGTGCCAGCAGCTTGTTTTCTGCGGGGACAGGACCCTACGAGCAGTACTTC.

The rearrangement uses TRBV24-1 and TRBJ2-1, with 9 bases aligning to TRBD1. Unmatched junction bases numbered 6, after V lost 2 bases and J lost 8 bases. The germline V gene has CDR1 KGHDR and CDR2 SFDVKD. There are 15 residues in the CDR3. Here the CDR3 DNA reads TGTGCCACCAGTGATTCGGGACAGGGAGTCGATGAGCAGTTCTTC. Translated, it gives CATSDSGQGVDEQFF.

For the CDR3, the DNA is TGCAGCGTGCATATTGGGGACACCAACTTCTACGAGCAGTACTTC. This gives the protein CSVHIGDTNFYEQYF. V and J are TRBV29-1 and TRBJ2-7; D possibly corresponds to TRBD1 (6 bases). Germline V gene sequence: CDR1 SQVTM, CDR2 ANQGSEA. This CDR3 has 15 residues. V lost 6 bases and J 3 bases, leaving 21 bases between the germline ends.

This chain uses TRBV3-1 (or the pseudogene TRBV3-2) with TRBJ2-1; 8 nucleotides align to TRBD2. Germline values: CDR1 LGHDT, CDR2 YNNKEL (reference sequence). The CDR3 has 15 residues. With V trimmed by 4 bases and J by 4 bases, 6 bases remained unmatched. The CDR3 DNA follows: TGTGCCAGCAGCCCTTGGCGGGAGGCGTACAATGAGCAGTTCTTC. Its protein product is CASSPWREAYNEQFF.

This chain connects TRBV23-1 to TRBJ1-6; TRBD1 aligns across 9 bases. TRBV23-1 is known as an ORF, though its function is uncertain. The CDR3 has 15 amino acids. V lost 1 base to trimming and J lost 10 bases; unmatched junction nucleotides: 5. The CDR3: CASSQYQQGASPLHF. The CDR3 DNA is TGCGCCAGCAGTCAATATCAACAGGGGGCGTCACCCCTCCACTTT.

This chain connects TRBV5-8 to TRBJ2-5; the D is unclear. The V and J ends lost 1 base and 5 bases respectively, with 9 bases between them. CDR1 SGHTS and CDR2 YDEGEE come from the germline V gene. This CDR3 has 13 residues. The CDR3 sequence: CASSLYVSETQYF. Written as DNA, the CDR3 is TGTGCCAGCAGCTTGTATGTCAGTGAGACCCAGTACTTC.

The CDR3 reads CASSIGGRLSGGYTF. CDR3 sequence (DNA): TGTGCCAGTAGTATAGGGGGCCGTCTCTCGGGCGGCTACACCTTC. The J gene is TRBJ1-2, the V gene TRBV19, with D possibly matching TRBD1 (5 bases). CDR3 length: 15 amino acids. The V and J ends lost 1 base and 8 bases respectively, with 17 bases between them. Germline CDR1 is LNHDA and CDR2 is SQIVND (reference sequence).

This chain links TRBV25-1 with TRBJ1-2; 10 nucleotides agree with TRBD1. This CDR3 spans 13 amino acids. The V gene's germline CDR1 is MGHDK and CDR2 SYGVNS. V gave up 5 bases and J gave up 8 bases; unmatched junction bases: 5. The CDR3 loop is CASSMGQGYGYTF. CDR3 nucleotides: TGTGCCAGCAGTATGGGACAGGGGTACGGCTACACCTTC.

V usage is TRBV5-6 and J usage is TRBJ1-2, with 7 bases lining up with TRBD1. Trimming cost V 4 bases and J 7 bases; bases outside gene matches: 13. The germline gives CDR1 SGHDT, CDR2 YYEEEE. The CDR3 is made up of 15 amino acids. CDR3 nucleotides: TGTGCCAGCAGCGTCCTGACAGGGTTTAGCGGTGGCTACACCTTC. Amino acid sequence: CASSVLTGFSGGYTF. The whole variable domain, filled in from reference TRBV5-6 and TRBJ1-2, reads DAGVTQSPTHLIKTRGQQVTLRCSPKSGHDTVSWYQQALGQGPQFIFQYYEEEERQRGNFPDRFSGHQFPNYSSELNVNALLLGDSALYLCASSVLTGFSGGYTFGSGTRLTVV.

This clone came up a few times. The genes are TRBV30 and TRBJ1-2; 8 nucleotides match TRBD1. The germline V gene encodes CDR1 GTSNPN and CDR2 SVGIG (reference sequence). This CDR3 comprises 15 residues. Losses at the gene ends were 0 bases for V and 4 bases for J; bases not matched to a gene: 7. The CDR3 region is CAWSVSLGQGYGYTF. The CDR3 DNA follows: TGTGCCTGGAGTGTAAGCTTAGGACAGGGCTATGGCTACACCTTC.

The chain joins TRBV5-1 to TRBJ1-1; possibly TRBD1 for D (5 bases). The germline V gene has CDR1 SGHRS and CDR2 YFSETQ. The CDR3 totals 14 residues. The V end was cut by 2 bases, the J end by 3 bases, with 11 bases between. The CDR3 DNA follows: TGCGCCAGCAGCTTTTCCCGGGGGGACACTGAAGCTTTCTTT. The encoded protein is CASSFSRGDTEAFF.

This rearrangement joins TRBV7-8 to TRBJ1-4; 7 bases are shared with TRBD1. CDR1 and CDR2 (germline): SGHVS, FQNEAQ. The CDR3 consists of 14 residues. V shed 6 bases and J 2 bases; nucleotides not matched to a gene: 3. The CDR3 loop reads CASSLTGTNEKLFF. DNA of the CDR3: TGTGCCAGCAGTTTGACAGGGACTAATGAAAAACTGTTTTTT.

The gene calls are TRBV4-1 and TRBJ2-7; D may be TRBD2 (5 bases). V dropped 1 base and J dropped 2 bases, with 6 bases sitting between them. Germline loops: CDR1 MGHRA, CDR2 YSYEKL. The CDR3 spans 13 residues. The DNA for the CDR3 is TGCGCCAGCAGCCAAGTCGGGGCCTACGAGCAGTACTTC. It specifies CASSQVGAYEQYF.

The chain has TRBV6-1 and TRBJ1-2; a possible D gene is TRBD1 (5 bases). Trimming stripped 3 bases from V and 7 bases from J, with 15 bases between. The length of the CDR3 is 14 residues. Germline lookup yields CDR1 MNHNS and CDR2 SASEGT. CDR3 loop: CASSDQGGRGGYTF. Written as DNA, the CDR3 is TGTGCCAGCAGTGACCAGGGAGGGAGAGGTGGCTACACCTTC.

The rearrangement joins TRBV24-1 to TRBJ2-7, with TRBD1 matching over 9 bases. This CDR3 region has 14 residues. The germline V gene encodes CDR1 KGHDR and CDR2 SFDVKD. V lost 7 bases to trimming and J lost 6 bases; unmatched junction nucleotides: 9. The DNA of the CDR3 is TGTGCCACCAGAAAGGCAACAGGGGGCCCCGAGCAGTACTTC. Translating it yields CATRKATGGPEQYF.

In DNA form, the CDR3 reads TGTGCCTGGACCGGCTACAATGAGCAGTTCTTC. It specifies CAWTGYNEQFF. This chain links TRBV30 with TRBJ2-1, with D unresolved. Germline-derived CDR1 and CDR2 are GTSNPN and SVGIG (reference sequence). V lost 4 bases and J 3 bases, leaving 4 bases between the germline ends. This CDR3 has 11 amino acids.

CDR3 residues: CASSHHGRGLTDTEAFF. The CDR3 bases are TGTGCCAGCAGCCACCATGGGAGAGGGCTAACCGACACTGAAGCTTTCTTT. The rearrangement links TRBV3-1 (or the pseudogene TRBV3-2) to TRBJ1-1; D is unclear. The length of the CDR3 is 17 residues. CDR1 and CDR2 (germline): LGHDT, YNNKEL (reference sequence). V dropped 3 bases and J dropped 3 bases, with 20 bases sitting between them.